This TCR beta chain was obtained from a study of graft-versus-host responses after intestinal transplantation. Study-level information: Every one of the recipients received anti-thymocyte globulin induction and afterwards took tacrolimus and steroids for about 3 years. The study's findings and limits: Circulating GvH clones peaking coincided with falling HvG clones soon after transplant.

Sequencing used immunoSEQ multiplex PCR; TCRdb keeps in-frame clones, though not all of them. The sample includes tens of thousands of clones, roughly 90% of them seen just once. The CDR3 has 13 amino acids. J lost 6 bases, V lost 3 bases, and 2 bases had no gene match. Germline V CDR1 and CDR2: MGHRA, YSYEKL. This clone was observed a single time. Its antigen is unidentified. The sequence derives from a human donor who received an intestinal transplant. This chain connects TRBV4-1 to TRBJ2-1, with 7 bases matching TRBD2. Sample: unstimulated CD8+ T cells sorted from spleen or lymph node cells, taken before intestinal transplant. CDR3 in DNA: TGCGCCAGCAGCCAGGGGGGGAGCAATGAGCAGTTCTTC. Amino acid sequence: CASSQGGSNEQFF.